This entry describes one T cell receptor (beta chain). Other nucleotide sequences from this sample produce the same CDR3. Under the authors' procedure: Estimates of nucleated cell counts were drawn from the amplification of reference gene primers. The method was immunoSEQ multiplex PCR; TCRdb's version includes in-frame clones alone and lacks a portion of them. V and J calls and clone size are given by that table; D and trimming were obtained from the DNA. Of more than 100,000 clones in the sample, over 70% were seen once. The data were obtained in a study of blood T cell repertoires in COVID-19. Study overall: Sites across the United States, Italy and Spain contributed samples from acute and convalescent COVID-19.

Trimming took 4 bases from V and 1 from J; bases not matched to a gene: 3. Per the germline V gene, CDR1 is SGHRS and CDR2 is YFSETQ. The CDR3 sequence is 14 residues long. The source is a man between 65 and 85 years old with acute or convalescent COVID-19. Sequencing input: peripheral blood. The chain combines TRBV5-1 with TRBJ2-3, with 7 bases that match TRBD1. CDR3 DNA: TGCGCCAGCAGCAGTCAGGGGGGCACAGATACGCAGTATTTT. Its protein product is CASSSQGGTDTQYF.